This entry describes one T cell receptor (beta chain). What it binds is not known. V lost 5 bases and J lost 1; bases outside the gene matches: 2. The CDR3 runs to 16 residues. CDR1 is SGHTA, CDR2 FQGNSA, per germline. TCRdb's copy holds only in-frame clones and misses some; the assay was immunoSEQ multiplex PCR. The data contain millions of clones, roughly 94% of them singletons. The sample comes from a study of shared clonotypes between healthy human individuals. Study-level information: Contributing individuals were two females and three males aged 18 to 49.

Study-level findings and limits: Researchers sampled blood only, noting tissue repertoires likely differ. A handful of donors showed sharing of about 4.7% of naive CD4 clonotypes.

Sequenced sample: naive CD4+ T cells sorted from blood. Documented subset: CD45RA+ positively selected. This chain joins TRBV7-2 and TRBJ2-3; 14 nucleotides match TRBD2. The origin of this receptor is a young man in good health. The CDR3 sequence: CASSGTSGGGTDTQYF. The CDR3 nucleotides read TGTGCCAGCAGCGGGACTAGCGGGGGAGGCACAGATACGCAGTATTTT.